A selection of T cell receptor beta chains follows, all from one sample in a study of shared clonotypes between healthy human individuals. Method: immunoSEQ multiplex PCR; TCRdb's copy keeps in-frame clones and lacks some. The sample holds 2 million to 2.5 million clones, around 95% seen once. The sequenced material came from naive CD4+ T cells sorted from blood. Source of these receptors: a man aged 18-30 years in good health. Each CDR3 is given with its conserved first and last residue. Each record gives: CDR3 DNA, CDR3 protein, V gene, D gene, J gene, clone size. D genes are given only for firm matches. Expanded clones get a size class; other rows say once, few or many, or leave the size out.

DNA: TGTGCCAGCAGTTTTGGGGGGTTGAACTATGGCTACACCTTC
CDR3: CASSFGGLNYGYTF
V: TRBV28
D: NA
J: TRBJ1-2
size: NA

DNA: TGCGCCAGCAGCCTCGGGACGACGCTAGAGACCCAGTACTTC
CDR3: CASSLGTTLETQYF
V: TRBV4-1
D: NA
J: TRBJ2-5
size: NA

DNA: TGTGCCAGCAGCCAGCCGACAGGGGAGGGCTACGAGCAGTACTTC
CDR3: CASSQPTGEGYEQYF
V: TRBV11-2
D: NA
J: TRBJ2-7
size: NA

DNA: TGTGCCAGCTCACCACCCCAGGCCGTGGTGGGCGAGCAGTACTTC
CDR3: CASSPPQAVVGEQYF
V: TRBV18
D: NA
J: TRBJ2-7
size: NA

DNA: TGTGCCAGCAGTTTAGTGTCTATGAGGCGGGAGGGCCTCAGGTACGAGCAGTACTTC
CDR3: CASSLVSMRREGLRYEQYF
V: TRBV27
D: TRBD2
J: TRBJ2-7
size: NA

DNA: TGTGCCAGCAGCCTACTGACAGGGCGCAATCAGCCCCAGCATTTT
CDR3: CASSLLTGRNQPQHF
V: TRBV7-8
D: TRBD1
J: TRBJ1-5
size: NA

DNA: TGTGCCAGCAGCGTAGGGGGGGATACGCAGTATTTT
CDR3: CASSVGGDTQYF
V: TRBV9
D: NA
J: TRBJ2-3
size: NA

DNA: TGTGCCATCAGTGATGGGACAAGTAGCTACGAGCAGTACTTC
CDR3: CAISDGTSSYEQYF
V: TRBV10-3
D: NA
J: TRBJ2-7
size: NA

DNA: TGCGCCAGCAGCCCCGGGACTAGTTACACCGGGGAGCTGTTTTTT
CDR3: CASSPGTSYTGELFF
V: TRBV5-1
D: TRBD2
J: TRBJ2-2
size: NA

DNA: TGTGCCAGCAGCTTAACTGTAGGGACAGGGCGTAAAAACACCTTC
CDR3: CASSLTVGTGRKNTF
V: TRBV11-2
D: TRBD1
J: TRBJ1-2
size: NA

DNA: TGTGCCAGCAGCTTAGCGGGACAGGGTTATACACCCCTCCACTTT
CDR3: CASSLAGQGYTPLHF
V: TRBV7-8
D: TRBD1
J: TRBJ1-6
size: NA

DNA: TGTGCCAGCAGTTTATTCGGCCAGGGGGCACGGACTGAAGCTTTCTTT
CDR3: CASSLFGQGARTEAFF
V: TRBV27
D: TRBD1
J: TRBJ1-1
size: NA

DNA: TGTGCCAGCAGCCCCGGGTCACTAGCGGACTCCTACGAGCAGTACTTC
CDR3: CASSPGSLADSYEQYF
V: TRBV6-6
D: TRBD2
J: TRBJ2-7
size: NA

DNA: TGTGCCAGCAGCCCGGGACAGGCCCCAGATCCCATATATTTT
CDR3: CASSPGQAPDPIYF
V: TRBV7-9
D: TRBD1
J: TRBJ1-3
size: NA

DNA: TGTGCCAGTACCAGCAGAGGGGTTGGGGCAGATACGCAGTATTTT
CDR3: CASTSRGVGADTQYF
V: TRBV19
D: NA
J: TRBJ2-3
size: NA

DNA: TGTGCCAGCAGCTTAGAGGGACACAATGAGCAGTTCTTC
CDR3: CASSLEGHNEQFF
V: TRBV7-3
D: NA
J: TRBJ2-1
size: NA

DNA: TGTGCCAGCAGCTCACAGGGTGTAATCGGGGAGCTGTTTTTT
CDR3: CASSSQGVIGELFF
V: TRBV7-3
D: NA
J: TRBJ2-2
size: once

DNA: TGTGCCAGCAGCTCTGTGGAGCGGACGCAGTATTTT
CDR3: CASSSVERTQYF
V: TRBV6-5
D: NA
J: TRBJ2-3
size: NA

DNA: TGCGCCAGCAGCTTAGAGAAGGGAACAGATACGCAGTATTTT
CDR3: CASSLEKGTDTQYF
V: TRBV5-1
D: NA
J: TRBJ2-3
size: NA

DNA: TGTGCCAGCAGTTGGGACGGCGGGGGGGGCTACACCTTC
CDR3: CASSWDGGGGYTF
V: TRBV6-1
D: NA
J: TRBJ1-2
size: NA

DNA: TGTGCCTGGAGCCTTACCGCGAGCTCCTACAATGAGCAGTTCTTC
CDR3: CAWSLTASSYNEQFF
V: TRBV30
D: NA
J: TRBJ2-1
size: NA

DNA: TGTGCCAGCAGTGAAGGGCCCCGCGGGGGATCGTCCTACAATGAGCAGTTCTTC
CDR3: CASSEGPRGGSSYNEQFF
V: TRBV6-1
D: TRBD2
J: TRBJ2-1
size: NA

DNA: TGTGCCAGCAGCTACCGACTAGCGGAGCAAGAGACCCAGTACTTC
CDR3: CASSYRLAEQETQYF
V: TRBV11-2
D: TRBD2
J: TRBJ2-5
size: NA

DNA: TGTGCCAGCAGCGGAGAGAGGGGAAGCTACGAGCAGTACTTC
CDR3: CASSGERGSYEQYF
V: TRBV6-1
D: NA
J: TRBJ2-7
size: once

DNA: TGTGCCAGCAGCTTAATCCTTGGGACAGGGAACACTGAAGCTTTCTTT
CDR3: CASSLILGTGNTEAFF
V: TRBV7-9
D: TRBD1
J: TRBJ1-1
size: NA

DNA: TGTGCCAGCATGGCGGGTAGGGAGTACAATGAGCAGTTCTTC
CDR3: CASMAGREYNEQFF
V: TRBV11-2
D: NA
J: TRBJ2-1
size: NA

DNA: TGTGCCAGTAGTGGGCCTGGACTACTCAATGAGCAGTTCTTC
CDR3: CASSGPGLLNEQFF
V: TRBV6-1
D: NA
J: TRBJ2-1
size: NA

DNA: TGTGCCAGCTCAACCTACGAGAATTCACCCCTCCACTTT
CDR3: CASSTYENSPLHF
V: TRBV18
D: NA
J: TRBJ1-6
size: NA

DNA: TGTGCCCCGACGGCTCCCGGGGACGAGCAGTACTTC
CDR3: CAPTAPGDEQYF
V: TRBV21-1
D: NA
J: TRBJ2-7
size: NA

DNA: TGTGCCAGCCGGGAGGGAGGTGGCCAGCCCCAGCATTTT
CDR3: CASREGGGQPQHF
V: TRBV6-5
D: NA
J: TRBJ1-5
size: NA

DNA: TGTGCCAGCAGCCCTCAGGACAGGGATAATTCACCCCTCCACTTT
CDR3: CASSPQDRDNSPLHF
V: TRBV9
D: TRBD1
J: TRBJ1-6
size: NA

DNA: TGTGCCAGCAGCTACGGGACAGGGGAAGAGACCCAGTACTTC
CDR3: CASSYGTGEETQYF
V: TRBV11-2
D: TRBD1
J: TRBJ2-5
size: NA

DNA: TGTGCCAGCAGTTACGGGGCGGGGGGACACACAGATACGCAGTATTTT
CDR3: CASSYGAGGHTDTQYF
V: TRBV6-8
D: TRBD2
J: TRBJ2-3
size: NA

DNA: TGTGCCAGCCGGACAATGAGGTACTTC
CDR3: CASRTMRYF
V: TRBV6-6
D: NA
J: TRBJ2-7
size: NA

DNA: TGTGCCAGCAGCTTACCGAAGGGGGTGAAGAACACTGAAGCTTTCTTT
CDR3: CASSLPKGVKNTEAFF
V: TRBV7-2
D: NA
J: TRBJ1-1
size: NA

DNA: TGTGCCTGGTCGGACAGGGGGCCTAAGAGCTCTGGAAACACCATATATTTT
CDR3: CAWSDRGPKSSGNTIYF
V: TRBV30
D: TRBD1
J: TRBJ1-3
size: NA

DNA: TGTGCCAGCAGTCTGGGGGCTAACAGGGCGTCAGATACGCAGTATTTT
CDR3: CASSLGANRASDTQYF
V: TRBV25-1
D: NA
J: TRBJ2-3
size: NA

DNA: TGTGCCAGCAGCTCAGGGGGCTCGGGCGTAGATACGCAGTATTTT
CDR3: CASSSGGSGVDTQYF
V: TRBV14
D: TRBD1
J: TRBJ2-3
size: NA

DNA: TGTGCCAGCAGCCAACAGGGGGGTAACACCGGGGAGCTGTTTTTT
CDR3: CASSQQGGNTGELFF
V: TRBV5-4
D: TRBD1
J: TRBJ2-2
size: once

DNA: TGTGCCAGCAGACCCCCTAGCGGGAAGGGCGAGCAGTACTTC
CDR3: CASRPPSGKGEQYF
V: TRBV6-5
D: TRBD2
J: TRBJ2-7
size: NA

DNA: TGTGCCAGCAGCCAAGTGGACGGGGCCAATTACAATGAGCAGTTCTTC
CDR3: CASSQVDGANYNEQFF
V: TRBV4-2
D: NA
J: TRBJ2-1
size: NA

DNA: TGTGCCAGCAGTCGACGCACAGGGACTGCCTATGGCTACACCTTC
CDR3: CASSRRTGTAYGYTF
V: TRBV6-5
D: NA
J: TRBJ1-2
size: NA

DNA: TGTGCCTCCCACAAGGACTCTGGAAACACCATATATTTT
CDR3: CASHKDSGNTIYF
V: TRBV30
D: NA
J: TRBJ1-3
size: NA

DNA: TGTGCCAGCAGTTACCCACAAAACACTCCCGGGGAGCTGTTTTTT
CDR3: CASSYPQNTPGELFF
V: TRBV6-5
D: NA
J: TRBJ2-2
size: NA

DNA: TGTGCCAGTAGGACCGGGACAGGTCCTTCCTACGAGCAGTACTTC
CDR3: CASRTGTGPSYEQYF
V: TRBV19
D: TRBD1
J: TRBJ2-7
size: NA

DNA: TGTGCCAGCAGTTTGGCGGGACAGGCCTACGAGCAGTACTTC
CDR3: CASSLAGQAYEQYF
V: TRBV28
D: TRBD1
J: TRBJ2-7
size: NA

DNA: TGTGCCAGCAGTGAGAGGAGGGGCCCACAGAACACTGAAGCTTTCTTT
CDR3: CASSERRGPQNTEAFF
V: TRBV2
D: NA
J: TRBJ1-1
size: NA

DNA: TGTGCCAGCAGCGTAGGTGTGGGGGGGCCCACAGATACGCAGTATTTT
CDR3: CASSVGVGGPTDTQYF
V: TRBV9
D: NA
J: TRBJ2-3
size: NA

DNA: TGTGCCAGCAGCTTAGCCCTCCGGGACAGGGAAAGGCCTAGCGGGGGGGGTGAGCAGTTCTTC
CDR3: CASSLALRDRERPSGGGEQFF
V: TRBV7-2
D: TRBD2
J: TRBJ2-1
size: NA